Shown below are 25 T cell receptor beta chains from a single sample sequenced in a study of T cells in Graves' hyperthyroidism and ophthalmopathy. RNA transcripts gave rise to amplified TCR beta CDR3 regions. The primer set for the first-round RT-PCR of the TCR CDR3 was HTBI. TCRdb used MiXCR to reprocess the multiplex PCR reads, holding one entry per CDR3 protein. The data show about 380,000 distinct CDR3 sequences, around 18% seen once. The sample was blood. The receptors stem from a man in his late teens or twenties with Graves' ophthalmopathy.

The rearrangement joins TRBV29-1 to TRBJ1-2, with D uncertain. V was trimmed by 4 bases and J by 4 bases, leaving 7 bases between them. The CDR3 extends over 11 amino acids. Germline lookup yields CDR1 SQVTM and CDR2 ANQGSEA. CDR3 nucleotides: TGCAGCGTTGCCCAGACCTATGGCTACACCTTC. It translates to CSVAQTYGYTF.

This clonotype was seen many times. This chain links TRBV12-3 or TRBV12-4 with TRBJ1-1, with TRBD1 matching 7 bases. The CDR3 is 14 residues long. V gave up 7 bases and J gave up 0 bases; unmatched junction bases: 5. The DNA of the CDR3 is TGTGCCAGCACCCGACAGGGTCTGAACACTGAAGCTTTCTTT. Its protein product is CASTRQGLNTEAFF.

This clonotype was counted ten times or more. The V gene is TRBV11-2, the J gene TRBJ1-1; 10 bases fit TRBD1. The CDR3 is 14 amino acids. Germline assignment: CDR1 SGHAT and CDR2 FQNNGV. With V trimmed by 5 bases and J by 4 bases, 4 bases remained unmatched. CDR3 loop: CASSTGQGGTEAFF. The CDR3 DNA is TGTGCCAGCAGCACCGGACAGGGGGGCACTGAAGCTTTCTTT.

Note on this clonotype: It may be a read error: a sequence one base away is much more abundant. This chain connects TRBV3-1 to TRBJ1-2; unclear D gene. Germline V gives CDR1 LGHDT, CDR2 YNNKEL (reference sequence). The CDR3 sequence is 11 residues long. The germline V and J ends were trimmed by 3 bases and 12 bases, with 11 bases remaining between them. CDR3: CASSQGRGHTF. DNA for the CDR3: TGTGCCAGCAGCCAGGGTCGCGGCCACACCTTC.

This clonotype was counted only a few times. V gene TRBV9 combines with J gene TRBJ2-7; TRBD2 matches 9 bases. The germline V gene has CDR1 SGDLS and CDR2 YYNGEE. The CDR3 is made up of 14 amino acids. Trimming cost V 3 bases and J 6 bases; bases outside gene matches: 7. DNA for the CDR3: TGTGCCAGCAGCGGTAGCGGGGGCCGTGGCGAGCAGTACTTC. Protein sequence: CASSGSGGRGEQYF.

The chain joins TRBV28 to TRBJ1-6; TRBD1 aligns across 7 bases. This CDR3 has 14 residues. V lost 6 bases, J lost 8 bases, and 7 bases stayed unmatched. Looked up from germline, CDR1 is MDHEN and CDR2 is SYDVKM. CDR3 nucleotide sequence: TGTGCCAGCAGGGCAGGAGGGGGCGATTCACCCCTCCACTTT. This translates into CASRAGGGDSPLHF. Supplemented by reference TRBV28 and TRBJ1-6, the full variable domain reads DVKVTQSSRYLVKRTGEKVFLECVQDMDHENMFWYRQDPGLGLRLIYFSYDVKMKEKGDIPEGYSVSREKKERFSLILESASTNQTSMYLCASRAGGGDSPLHFGNGTRLTVT.

This clonotype has at least ten counts. The chain couples TRBV28 to TRBJ2-7; TRBD1 aligns across 7 bases. Trimming at V came to 9 bases and at J to 1 base, leaving 9 bases not matched to a gene. This CDR3 has 14 residues. CDR1 is MDHEN, CDR2 SYDVKM, per germline. CDR3 nucleotides: TGTGCCAGTCACGACAGGGATAGTTCCTACGAGCAGTACTTC. This sequence encodes CASHDRDSSYEQYF.

The chain carries TRBV6-6 and TRBJ2-1, with D possibly being TRBD1 or TRBD2 (5 bases each). This CDR3 region has 15 residues. The V gene's germline CDR1 is MNHNY and CDR2 SVGAGI (reference sequence). Trimming removed 2 bases from V and 8 bases from J, with 16 bases in between. CDR3 protein: CASSYGGGNWDEQFF. CDR3 DNA: TGTGCCAGCAGTTACGGGGGTGGCAATTGGGATGAGCAGTTCTTC.

This clonotype was picked up a small number of times. V gene TRBV4-1 combines with J gene TRBJ1-1, with D possibly being TRBD1 (5 bases). V lost 3 bases and J 4 bases, leaving 18 bases between the germline ends. The CDR3 spans 16 residues. Germline CDR1 reads MGHRA; CDR2 reads YSYEKL. CDR3 amino acids: CASSQPNRRVVTEAFF. Written as DNA, the CDR3 is TGCGCCAGCAGCCAGCCTAACAGGCGGGTCGTCACTGAAGCTTTCTTT.

V gene TRBV5-1 combines with J gene TRBJ2-7, with a weak D call TRBD1 (5 bases). Per the germline V gene, CDR1 is SGHRS and CDR2 is YFSETQ. V shed 0 bases and J shed 6 bases, with 13 bases lying between them. The CDR3 totals 14 residues. CDR3 in amino acids: CASSLAPPQGEQYF. CDR3 DNA: TGCGCCAGCAGCTTGGCCCCCCCGCAGGGCGAGCAGTACTTC.

This clonotype has ten or more counts. The chain couples TRBV10-3 to TRBJ2-7, with TRBD2 matching 7 bases. Trimming removed 8 bases from V and 2 bases from J; junction bases left unmatched: 3. The germline V gene encodes CDR1 ENHRY and CDR2 SYGVKD. There are 12 residues in the CDR3. CDR3 sequence reads: CAIGREPYEQYF. The CDR3, as DNA: TGTGCCATCGGGAGGGAACCCTACGAGCAGTACTTC.

The chain carries TRBV19 and TRBJ2-5; 8 nucleotides align to TRBD2. CDR1 and CDR2 (germline): LNHDA, SQIVND (reference sequence). The CDR3 runs to 13 residues. The ends lost 10 bases at V and 4 bases at J; junction bases unmatched: 8. The CDR3 coding sequence is TGTGCCACTCGGCGGGGGGCCCGAGAGACCCAGTACTTC. It codes for CATRRGARETQYF. The full variable domain, its missing parts supplied by reference TRBV19 and TRBJ2-5, is DGGITQSPKYLFRKEGQNVTLSCEQNLNHDAMYWYRQDPGQGLRLIYYSQIVNDFQKGDIAEGYSVSREKKESFPLTVTSAQKNPTAFYLCATRRGARETQYFGPGTRLLVL.

This clonotype was seen ten or more times. V and J are TRBV5-1 and TRBJ1-5; D is undetermined. CDR1 and CDR2 (germline): SGHRS, YFSETQ. This CDR3 comprises 15 residues. The V and J ends lost 5 bases and 2 bases respectively, with 14 bases between them. In nucleotides, the CDR3 is TGCGCCAGCAGATATCTACCATGGGGCAATCAGCCCCAGCATTTT. It yields the protein CASRYLPWGNQPQHF.

This clonotype was observed many times. V usage is TRBV2 and J usage is TRBJ1-1; a weak D match, TRBD1 (5 bases). V shed 4 bases and J shed 0 bases, with 12 bases lying between them. Germline CDR1 SNHLY, CDR2 FYNNEI. This CDR3 region has 15 residues. CDR3 in amino acids: CASSAEGHLNTEAFF. In DNA form, the CDR3 reads TGTGCCAGCAGTGCCGAAGGACATCTGAACACTGAAGCTTTCTTT.

This clonotype has ten or more counts. The chain uses TRBV5-8 and TRBJ2-3; D gene uncertain. Between the trimmed V and J ends, which lost 0 bases and 0 bases, there was a span of 11 bases. CDR1 is SGHTS, CDR2 YDEGEE, per germline. The CDR3 is made up of 16 amino acids. CDR3 DNA: TGTGCCAGCAGCTTGGCCGTAGGGTATAGCACAGATACGCAGTATTTT. Translation gives CASSLAVGYSTDTQYF.

This clonotype was counted a few times. The chain has TRBV3-1 and TRBJ1-1; D is possibly TRBD1 (5 bases). Germline V gene lookup returns CDR1 LGHDT and CDR2 YNNKEL (reference sequence). CDR3 size: 14 residues. V lost 4 bases and J lost 11, with 20 bases in between. Here the CDR3 reads CASSPSRGLLRAFF. In DNA, the CDR3 is TGTGCCAGCAGCCCGAGCCGGGGCCTCCTACGCGCTTTCTTT. The complete variable domain, with remaining parts taken from reference TRBV3-1 and TRBJ1-1, reads DTAVSQTPKYLVTQMGNDKSIKCEQNLGHDTMYWYKQDSKKFLKIMFSYNNKELIINETVPNRFSPKSPDKAHLNLHINSLELGDSAVYFCASSPSRGLLRAFFGQGTRLTVV.

This clonotype was counted between two and nine times. This rearrangement joins TRBV2 to TRBJ2-1, with TRBD2 as a possible D gene (5 bases). This CDR3 has 13 amino acids. The V gene's germline CDR1 is SNHLY and CDR2 FYNNEI. V dropped 1 base and J dropped 10 bases, with 11 bases sitting between them. For the CDR3, the DNA is TGTGCCAGCAGTGAAGGGACTCCCAACGAGCAGTTCTTC. This translates into CASSEGTPNEQFF.

This clonotype was detected ten times or more. The chain recombines TRBV20-1 with TRBJ2-5; D may be TRBD1 (5 bases). CDR1 and CDR2 (germline): DFQATT, SNEGSKA (reference sequence). The CDR3 consists of 13 residues. Trimming took off 4 bases at V and 2 bases at J, with 11 bases between the two ends. The CDR3: CSATRTSQETQYF. Here the CDR3 DNA reads TGCAGTGCTACTCGGACATCACAAGAGACCCAGTACTTC.

In its sample, this clonotype was seen a few times. The chain uses TRBV14 and TRBJ1-4, with D maybe TRBD1 (6 bases). CDR3 length equals 17 residues. Germline CDR1 SGHDN, CDR2 FVKESK. The V end was cut by 0 bases, the J end by 8 bases, with 19 bases between. The CDR3 DNA is TGTGCCAGCAGCCAAGAACGCGGGGGCTGGTTTCGCGAAAAACTGTTTTTT. Translation: CASSQERGGWFREKLFF. The full variable domain, completed using reference TRBV14 and TRBJ1-4, is EAGVTQFPSHSVIEKGQTVTLRCDPISGHDNLYWYRRVMGKEIKFLLHFVKESKQDESGMPNNRFLAERTGGTYSTLKVQPAELEDSGVYFCASSQERGGWFREKLFFGSGTQLSVL.

There are many counts of this clonotype. V and J are TRBV12-3 or TRBV12-4 and TRBJ1-1, with 8 bases lining up with TRBD1. V trimming: 5 bases; J trimming: 4 bases; junction bases outside the gene matches: 6. The length of the CDR3 is 14 residues. This CDR3 reads CASSPTGGGTEAFF. The CDR3 bases are TGTGCCAGCAGTCCTACAGGGGGAGGCACTGAAGCTTTCTTT.

The rearrangement uses TRBV5-1 and TRBJ2-5; TRBD2 matches 7 bases. CDR1 and CDR2 from the germline V gene are SGHRS and YFSETQ. The CDR3 sequence is 14 residues long. The V gene end was trimmed by 4 bases and the J gene end by 5 bases; junction bases not matched to a gene: 8. CDR3 DNA sequence: TGCGCCAGCAGCCCCGGGGGAGGGCGTGAGACCCAGTACTTC. Its protein is CASSPGGGRETQYF. The variable domain in full, completed from reference TRBV5-1 and TRBJ2-5, reads KAGVTQTPRYLIKTRGQQVTLSCSPISGHRSVSWYQQTPGQGLQFLFEYFSETQRNKGNFPGRFSGRQFSNSRSEMNVSTLELGDSALYLCASSPGGGRETQYFGPGTRLLVL.

A few counts support this clonotype. The genes are TRBV3-1 and TRBJ2-7; 7 bases match TRBD2. V lost 0 bases and J lost 2; bases outside the gene matches: 7. CDR1 is LGHDT and CDR2 is YNNKEL in the germline V gene (reference sequence). This CDR3 comprises 16 residues. The CDR3 region has the DNA TGTGCCAGCAGCCAAGAATCCGGGGGAGGGCCCTACGAGCAGTACTTC. Its translation is CASSQESGGGPYEQYF.

The genes are TRBV5-6 and TRBJ2-2; unclear D gene. The CDR3 runs to 15 residues. V was pared by 2 bases and J by 2 bases, with 10 bases between. CDR1 SGHDT and CDR2 YYEEEE come from the germline V gene. The DNA of the CDR3 is TGTGCCAGCAGCTTTGGGAATCTTAACACCGGGGAGCTGTTTTTT. This encodes CASSFGNLNTGELFF. Full variable domain (rest looked up from reference TRBV5-6 and TRBJ2-2): DAGVTQSPTHLIKTRGQQVTLRCSPKSGHDTVSWYQQALGQGPQFIFQYYEEEERQRGNFPDRFSGHQFPNYSSELNVNALLLGDSALYLCASSFGNLNTGELFFGEGSRLTVL.

The chain is built from TRBV7-9 and TRBJ2-1; 10 bases align to TRBD2. Losses at the gene ends were 5 bases for V and 5 bases for J; bases not matched to a gene: 9. The CDR3 totals 16 residues. The germline gives CDR1 SEHNR, CDR2 FQNEAQ (reference sequence). CDR3 in DNA: TGTGCCAGCAGCGATAGCGGGAGGACGAGACACAATGAGCAGTTCTTC. This sequence encodes CASSDSGRTRHNEQFF.

Notes on this clonotype: One end of the junction varies from germline; a read error may be responsible. The genes are TRBV5-1 and TRBJ1-2, with TRBD1 as a possible D gene (5 bases). This CDR3 is 13 amino acids long. Germline CDR1 and CDR2: SGHRS and YFSETQ. The CDR3 protein is CAGSRDSNYGYTF. CDR3 sequence (DNA): TGCGCCGGCAGCCGCGACAGCAACTATGGCTACACCTTC.